The T cell receptor (beta chain) described here comes from a study of blood T cell repertoires in COVID-19 (dated by TCRdb to the early 2020s). About the full investigation: Samples covering the acute and convalescent phases of COVID-19 were provided by collaborators in the United States, Italy and Spain. HLA class I and class II types, where available, came from metadata supplied by the sample provider rather than from assay-based typing. The samples were drawn from two sources: the first 160 participants of the ongoing ImmuneRACE study, and fewer than 1,500 subjects contributed by 6 global collaborators. The sample metadata nearly always contained a de-identified subject ID, COVID-19 status, age in years and sex. The material from the prospective study consisted of cDNA or gDNA derived from T cells, B-cell-depleted T cells, or PBMCs. The dataset comprised deeply sampled blood TCRbeta repertoires from subjects exposed to, actively infected with, or recovered from COVID-19. The repertoires were released in a freely available public database intended as a resource for research on the immune response to SARS-CoV-2. Overall study outcomes, separate from this receptor: How much clinical and demographic metadata was included differed by source and by participant, and the metadata was provided uncurated.

V is clipped by 6 bases and J by 3 bases, and the sequence between their germline boundaries is 11 bases long. The CDR3 holds 13 amino acids from the cysteine to the phenylalanine. Only the CDR3 portion is preserved as DNA: 39 bases, with reading frame beginning at the first base. CDR1 is given as LNHDA and CDR2 as SQIVND, both from the germline V gene (reference sequence). With regard to this clone: What this receptor recognizes is not known. No clone much larger than this one lies a single base away; base qualities are absent.

The immunoSEQ Assay, a bias-controlled multiplex PCR, was used to amplify TCRbeta CDR3 regions from genomic DNA. Regarding the original processing steps: The number of nucleated cells in each sample was estimated by amplification of reference gene primers within the assay. To quantify the absolute abundance of each unique TCRbeta CDR3 rearrangement, sequence reads were collapsed and filtered. Productive Simpson clonality was computed per sample as the square root of Simpson's diversity index over productive rearrangements. This is the immuneACCESS table as TCRdb keeps it, with only in-frame sequences that have V and J called. A part of the clones is gone; compared with another copy, unresolved V genes explain less than half, and the rest is unexplained. The DNA was the basis for D and trimming; V, J and clone size are from that table. The sample yields fewer than 500,000 clones; 70% to 90% were counted once. The ten most abundant clones make up nearly 2% of the sample.

Participants in the prospective study were aged 18 to 89 years, lived in approximately 26 United States geographic areas, and enrolled through a virtual design. Cohort assignment in the prospective study relied on participant-reported clinical history from a screening survey and a study questionnaire. Each participant in the prospective study had whole blood, serum and a nasopharyngeal or oropharyngeal swab collected by mobile phlebotomists. Over a roughly 2-month period, participants in the prospective study had the option of providing additional blood draws and questionnaires. Prospective study blood samples were shipped either frozen or at room temperature before DNA extraction.

The rearranged chain carries TRBV19 and TRBJ2-5; perhaps TRBD2 is the D gene, with 5 bases matching. Sequencing was carried out using PBMCs or T cells enriched from blood (not recorded which). This receptor was taken from a woman between 18 and 29 years old with acute COVID-19. The CDR3 reads as follows: CASSTSLEETQYF. Here is the DNA: TGTGCCAGTAGCACTAGTCTGGAAGAGACCCAGTACTTC.